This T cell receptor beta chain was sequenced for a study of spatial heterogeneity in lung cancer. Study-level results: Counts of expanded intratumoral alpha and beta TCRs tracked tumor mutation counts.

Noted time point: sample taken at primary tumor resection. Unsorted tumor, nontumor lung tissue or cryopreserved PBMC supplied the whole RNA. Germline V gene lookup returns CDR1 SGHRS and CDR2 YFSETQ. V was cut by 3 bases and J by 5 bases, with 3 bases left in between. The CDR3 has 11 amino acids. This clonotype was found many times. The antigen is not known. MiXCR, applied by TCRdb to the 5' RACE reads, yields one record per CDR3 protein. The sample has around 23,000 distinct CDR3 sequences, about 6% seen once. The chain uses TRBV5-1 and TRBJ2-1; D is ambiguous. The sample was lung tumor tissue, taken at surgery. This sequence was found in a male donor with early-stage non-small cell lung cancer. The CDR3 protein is CASSYDNEQFF. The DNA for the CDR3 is TGCGCCAGCAGCTACGACAATGAGCAGTTCTTC.